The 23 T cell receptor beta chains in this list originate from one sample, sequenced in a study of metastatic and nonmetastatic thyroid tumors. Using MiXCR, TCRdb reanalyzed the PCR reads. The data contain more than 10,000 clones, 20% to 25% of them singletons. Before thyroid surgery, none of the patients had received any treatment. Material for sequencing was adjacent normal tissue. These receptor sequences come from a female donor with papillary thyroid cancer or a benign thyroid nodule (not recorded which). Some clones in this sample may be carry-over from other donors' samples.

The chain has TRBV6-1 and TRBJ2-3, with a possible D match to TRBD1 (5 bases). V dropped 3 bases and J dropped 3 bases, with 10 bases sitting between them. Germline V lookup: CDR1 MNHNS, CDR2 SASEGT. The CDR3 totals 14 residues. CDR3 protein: CASSEQGITDTQYF. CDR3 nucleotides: TGTGCCAGCAGTGAGCAGGGTATTACAGATACGCAGTATTTT.

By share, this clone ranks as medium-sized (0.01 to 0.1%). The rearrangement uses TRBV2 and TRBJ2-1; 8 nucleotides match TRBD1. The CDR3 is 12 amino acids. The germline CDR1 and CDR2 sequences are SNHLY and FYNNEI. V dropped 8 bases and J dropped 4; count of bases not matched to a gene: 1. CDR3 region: CASGQGYNEQFF. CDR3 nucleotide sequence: TGTGCCAGCGGACAGGGTTACAATGAGCAGTTCTTC.

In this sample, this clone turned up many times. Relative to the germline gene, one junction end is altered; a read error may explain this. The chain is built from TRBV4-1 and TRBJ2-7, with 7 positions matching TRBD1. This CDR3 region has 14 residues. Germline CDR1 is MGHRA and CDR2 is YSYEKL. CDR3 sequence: CAGSQASTGFEQYF. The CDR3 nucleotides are TGCGCCGGCAGCCAAGCCTCGACAGGGTTCGAGCAGTACTTC.

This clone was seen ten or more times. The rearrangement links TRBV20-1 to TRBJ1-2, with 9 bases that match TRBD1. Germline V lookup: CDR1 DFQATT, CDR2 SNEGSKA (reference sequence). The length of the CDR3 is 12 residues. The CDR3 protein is CSFQQGAQGYTF. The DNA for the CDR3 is TGCAGCTTCCAACAGGGGGCGCAGGGCTACACCTTC.

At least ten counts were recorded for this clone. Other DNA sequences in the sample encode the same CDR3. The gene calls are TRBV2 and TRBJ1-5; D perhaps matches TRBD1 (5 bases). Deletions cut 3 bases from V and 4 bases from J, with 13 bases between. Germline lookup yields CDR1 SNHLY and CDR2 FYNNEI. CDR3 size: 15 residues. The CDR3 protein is CASSEQGVGNQPQHF. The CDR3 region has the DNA TGTGCCAGCAGTGAGCAAGGGGTTGGTAATCAGCCCCAGCATTTT.

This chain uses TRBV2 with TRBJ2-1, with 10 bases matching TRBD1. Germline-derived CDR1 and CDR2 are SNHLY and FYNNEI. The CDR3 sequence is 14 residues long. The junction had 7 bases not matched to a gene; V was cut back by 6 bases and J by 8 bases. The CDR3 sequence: CASRDGQGVDEQFF. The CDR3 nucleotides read TGTGCCAGCAGGGATGGACAGGGGGTGGATGAGCAGTTCTTC.

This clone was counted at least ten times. The CDR3 DNA is TGCAGTGCCCCCCATGCAGGAGGTGACACTGAAGCTTTCTTT. This codes for CSAPHAGGDTEAFF. The rearrangement uses TRBV20-1 and TRBJ1-1; D is ambiguous. Germline V gives CDR1 DFQATT, CDR2 SNEGSKA (reference sequence). The CDR3 extends over 14 amino acids. Deletions cut 6 bases from V and 3 bases from J, with 17 bases between.

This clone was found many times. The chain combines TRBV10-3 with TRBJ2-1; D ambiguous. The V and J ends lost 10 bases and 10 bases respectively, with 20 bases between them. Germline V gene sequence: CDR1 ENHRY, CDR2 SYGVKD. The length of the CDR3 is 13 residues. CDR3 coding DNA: TGTGCCAGTTCTCGGCAAGAGGACGGGGAGCAGTTCTTC. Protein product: CASSRQEDGEQFF.

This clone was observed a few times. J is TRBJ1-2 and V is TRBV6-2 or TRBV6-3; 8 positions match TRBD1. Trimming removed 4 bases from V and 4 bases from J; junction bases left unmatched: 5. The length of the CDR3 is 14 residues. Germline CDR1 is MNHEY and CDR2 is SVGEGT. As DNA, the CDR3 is TGTGCCAGCAGTTTTTGGACAGGGCTCTATGGCTACACCTTC. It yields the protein CASSFWTGLYGYTF.

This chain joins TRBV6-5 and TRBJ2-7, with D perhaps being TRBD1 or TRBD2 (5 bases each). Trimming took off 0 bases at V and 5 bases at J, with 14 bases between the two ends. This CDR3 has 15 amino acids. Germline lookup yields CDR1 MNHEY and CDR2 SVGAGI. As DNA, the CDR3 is TGTGCCAGCAGTTACTCGATCGGGGTGGGACACGAGCAGTACTTC. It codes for CASSYSIGVGHEQYF.

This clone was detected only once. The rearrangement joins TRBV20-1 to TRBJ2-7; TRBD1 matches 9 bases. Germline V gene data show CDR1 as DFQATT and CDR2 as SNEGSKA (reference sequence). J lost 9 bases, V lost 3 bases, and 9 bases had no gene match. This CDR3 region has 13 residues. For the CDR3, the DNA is TGCAGTGCTAGTAGTGACAGGGGGATCGGGCAGTACTTC. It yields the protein CSASSDRGIGQYF.

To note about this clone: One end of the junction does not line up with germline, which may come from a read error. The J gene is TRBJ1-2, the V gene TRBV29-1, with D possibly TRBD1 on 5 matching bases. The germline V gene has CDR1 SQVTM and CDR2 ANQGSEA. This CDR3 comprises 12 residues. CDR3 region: CRIRHGLRGYAF. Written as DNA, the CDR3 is TGCAGAATCCGACATGGCCTACGGGGCTACGCCTTC.

The CDR3 sequence: CASSEISGSIYEQYF. In nucleotides, the CDR3 is TGTGCCAGCAGTGAAATTAGCGGGAGTATCTACGAGCAGTACTTC. V usage is TRBV6-1 and J usage is TRBJ2-7; 9 bases are a match to TRBD2. The ends lost 2 bases at V and 3 bases at J; junction bases unmatched: 5. The CDR3 totals 15 residues. From germline, CDR1 is MNHNS and CDR2 SASEGT.

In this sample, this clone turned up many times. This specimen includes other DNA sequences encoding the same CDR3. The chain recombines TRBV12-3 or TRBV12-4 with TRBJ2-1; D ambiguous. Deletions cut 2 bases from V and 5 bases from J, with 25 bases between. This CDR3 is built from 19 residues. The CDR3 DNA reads TGTGCCAGCAGTTTAAGGAGTTTAACCGGGCAGGCCCTTCACAATGAGCAGTTCTTC. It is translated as CASSLRSLTGQALHNEQFF.

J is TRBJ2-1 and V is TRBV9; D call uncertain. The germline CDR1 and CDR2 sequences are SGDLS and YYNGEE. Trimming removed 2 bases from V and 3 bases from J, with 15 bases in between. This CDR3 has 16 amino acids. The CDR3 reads CASSVILNSGYNEQFF. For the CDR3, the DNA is TGTGCCAGCAGCGTGATCCTAAATTCGGGCTACAATGAGCAGTTCTTC. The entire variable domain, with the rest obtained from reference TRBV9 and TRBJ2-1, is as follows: DSGVTQTPKHLITATGQRVTLRCSPRSGDLSVYWYQQSLDQGLQFLIQYYNGEERAKGNILERFSAQQFPDLHSELNLSSLELGDSALYFCASSVILNSGYNEQFFGPGTRLTVL.

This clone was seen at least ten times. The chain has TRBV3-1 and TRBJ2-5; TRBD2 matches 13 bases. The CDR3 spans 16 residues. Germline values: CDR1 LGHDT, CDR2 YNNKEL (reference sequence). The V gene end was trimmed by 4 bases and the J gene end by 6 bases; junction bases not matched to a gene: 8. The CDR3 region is CASSLRTSGGGQTQYF. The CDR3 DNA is TGTGCCAGCAGCCTTCGGACTAGCGGGGGAGGGCAGACCCAGTACTTC.

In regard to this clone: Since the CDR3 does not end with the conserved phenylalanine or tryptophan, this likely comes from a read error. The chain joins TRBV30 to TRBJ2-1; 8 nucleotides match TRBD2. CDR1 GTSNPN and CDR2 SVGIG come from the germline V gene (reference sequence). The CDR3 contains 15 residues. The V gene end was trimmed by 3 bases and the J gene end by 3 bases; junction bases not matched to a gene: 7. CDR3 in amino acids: CAWRSTSGGYNEQFL. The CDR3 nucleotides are TGTGCCTGGAGGTCAACTAGCGGAGGCTACAATGAGCAGTTCCTC.

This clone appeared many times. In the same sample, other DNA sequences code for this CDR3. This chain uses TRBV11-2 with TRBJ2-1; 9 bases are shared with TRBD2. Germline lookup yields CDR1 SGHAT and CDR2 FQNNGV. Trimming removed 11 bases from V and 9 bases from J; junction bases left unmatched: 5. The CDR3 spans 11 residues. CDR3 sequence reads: CAVRAGGEQFF. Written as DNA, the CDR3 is TGTGCCGTGCGAGCGGGAGGTGAGCAGTTCTTC.

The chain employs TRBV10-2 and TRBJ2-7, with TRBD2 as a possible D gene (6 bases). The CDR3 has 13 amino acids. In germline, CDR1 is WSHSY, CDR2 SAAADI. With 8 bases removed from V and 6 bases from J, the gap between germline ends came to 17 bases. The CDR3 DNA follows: TGCGCCAGCCGACTAGGGTCGCTTTCCGAGCAGTACTTC. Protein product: CASRLGSLSEQYF.

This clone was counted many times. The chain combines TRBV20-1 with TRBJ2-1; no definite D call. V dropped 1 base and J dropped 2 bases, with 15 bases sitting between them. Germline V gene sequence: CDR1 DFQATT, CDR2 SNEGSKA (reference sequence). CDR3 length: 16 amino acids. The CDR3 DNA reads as TGCAGTGCTAGAGTAAAGAGACGTTGGGCCTACAATGAGCAGTTCTTC. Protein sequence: CSARVKRRWAYNEQFF.

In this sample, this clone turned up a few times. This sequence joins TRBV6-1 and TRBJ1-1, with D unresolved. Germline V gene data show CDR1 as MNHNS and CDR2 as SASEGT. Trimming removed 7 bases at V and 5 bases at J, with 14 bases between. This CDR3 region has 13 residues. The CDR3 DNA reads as TGTGCCAGCACCCGATCGCTGGGTACTGAAGCTTTCTTT. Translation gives CASTRSLGTEAFF.

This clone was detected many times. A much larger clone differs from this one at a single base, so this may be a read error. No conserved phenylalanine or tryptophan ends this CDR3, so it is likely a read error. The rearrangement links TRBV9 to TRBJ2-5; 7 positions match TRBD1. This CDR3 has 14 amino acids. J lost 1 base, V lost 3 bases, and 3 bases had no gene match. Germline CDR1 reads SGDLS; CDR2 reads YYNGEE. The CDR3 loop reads CASSGRQGQETQYS. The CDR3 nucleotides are TGTGCCAGCAGCGGACGACAGGGCCAAGAGACCCAGTACTCC.

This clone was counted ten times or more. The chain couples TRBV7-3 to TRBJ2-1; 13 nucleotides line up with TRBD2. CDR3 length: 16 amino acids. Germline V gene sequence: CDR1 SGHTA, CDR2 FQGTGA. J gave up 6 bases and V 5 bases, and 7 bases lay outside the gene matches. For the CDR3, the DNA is TGTGCCAGCAGCCCAGGACTAGCGGGAGTAATCAATGAGCAGTTCTTC. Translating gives CASSPGLAGVINEQFF.